These T cell receptor beta chains were read from a single sample in a study of cytomegalovirus exposure and HLA in healthy donors. The repertoire was sequenced with immunoSEQ multiplex PCR; TCRdb's copy has only in-frame clones and lacks some. The table includes fewer than 85,000 clones, around 95% detected once. Sequenced sample: PBMCs. These receptors were obtained from a woman between 18 and 29 years old in good health and CMV-seronegative. The CDR3 runs from the conserved cysteine through the conserved F or W. The order of the fields is J gene, D gene, V gene, clone size, CDR3 DNA, CDR3 protein. A D gene is named only where the DNA matches it firmly. Not every row has a clone size; where given, it reads once, few, many or a size class.

TRBJ1-2 TRBD1 TRBV19 few TGTGCCAGTAGTAAGGACAGGACCTATGGCTACACCTTC CASSKDRTYGYTF
TRBJ1-4 - TRBV6-5 - TGTGCCAGCAGTTACCGGAGCGGGACAACTAATGAAAAACTGTTTTTT CASSYRSGTTNEKLFF
TRBJ1-2 - TRBV7-3 - TGTGCCAGCAGCTTAACCGGGTCAGTTGGCTACACCTTC CASSLTGSVGYTF
TRBJ1-1 TRBD1 TRBV6-1 - TGTGCCAGCAGTAGGACAGGGGGGAACACTGAAGCTTTCTTT CASSRTGGNTEAFF
TRBJ2-7 TRBD1 TRBV27 - TGTGCCAGCAAAAACTTTTTGACAGGGGGCGCGGGCGACGAGCAGTACTTC CASKNFLTGGAGDEQYF
TRBJ2-2 - TRBV18 - TGTGCCAGCTCACCACCTGGGACAAGGACCGGGGAGCTGTTTTTT CASSPPGTRTGELFF
TRBJ2-7 - TRBV7-6 - TGTGCCAGCAGCCGTTGGCAGTCGGAGACCTACGAGCAGTACTTC CASSRWQSETYEQYF
TRBJ2-7 - TRBV20-1 - TGCAGTGCTGTCGGGAACTACGAGCAGTACTTC CSAVGNYEQYF
TRBJ2-7 - TRBV27 - TGTGCCAGCAGTAGCAGGGCGGACGAGCAGTACTTC CASSSRADEQYF
TRBJ2-5 - TRBV27 once TGTGCCAGCAGTTATAAGGGGGAGGAGACCCAGTACTTC CASSYKGEETQYF
TRBJ1-2 - TRBV10-3 few TGTGCCATCAGTGAGTCGGACAGAGCTAACTATGGCTACACCTTC CAISESDRANYGYTF
TRBJ2-1 - TRBV7-2 - TGTGCCAGCAGCCCCTATGGCTCCTACAATGAGCAGTTCTTC CASSPYGSYNEQFF
TRBJ1-5 - TRBV6-1 - TGTGCCAGCAGTGAGGGAGGGATAGGCAATCAGCCCCAGCATTTT CASSEGGIGNQPQHF
TRBJ1-3 - TRBV7-2 - TGTGCCAGCAGCTTAGGCGGGGTTGGAAACACCATATATTTT CASSLGGVGNTIYF
TRBJ2-7 TRBD2 TRBV28 - TGTGCCAGCAGTTTATCCCCGGGGGGGATCTACGAGCAGTACTTC CASSLSPGGIYEQYF
TRBJ2-1 TRBD1 TRBV30 - TGTGCCTGGGGGACAGGGCATTACAATGAGCAGTTCTTC CAWGTGHYNEQFF
TRBJ1-2 - TRBV19 - TGTGCCAGTAACTCCGGGAGAAACTATGGCTACACCTTC CASNSGRNYGYTF
TRBJ1-2 - TRBV6-5 - TGTGCCAGCAGTTCCGGCAGGCCTAACTATGGCTACACCTTC CASSSGRPNYGYTF